This is a list of T cell receptor beta chains from one sample in a study of blood T cell repertoires in COVID-19. Clones were read by immunoSEQ multiplex PCR, and TCRdb kept only the in-frame ones, dropping some. The repertoire consists of 330,000 or so clones, with about 87% occurring once and the leading ten covering 9.9%. Sequenced sample: peripheral blood. These receptors were obtained from a man in his thirties or forties with COVID-19, enrolled during active disease. Each CDR3 is given with its conserved first and last residue. Size values are once, few and many counts, or a class for expanded clones, and some rows have none.

TRBJ2-3 NA TRBV9 CASSILAGGPVDTQYF
TRBJ2-3 NA TRBV7-2 CASSLAYSRQGQNTQYF
TRBJ1-2 NA TRBV7-9 CASSPRRPNYGYTF
TRBJ2-7 NA TRBV27 CASSRLAWSSYEQYF
TRBJ2-7 NA TRBV11-3 CASSLGHSSYEQYF
TRBJ1-4 NA TRBV5-4 CASSFRTGKNEKLFF
TRBJ1-2 NA TRBV20-1 CGIGAGYTF
TRBJ1-2 NA TRBV15 CATSRGGEVYGYTF
TRBJ2-1 NA TRBV27 CASSSPASGSYNEQFF
TRBJ2-1 NA TRBV28 CASSLVRTSGGVRSGEFF
TRBJ2-3 NA TRBV6-5 CASRPIDTDTQYF
TRBJ2-7 NA TRBV30 CAWSFSDEQYF
TRBJ2-3 NA TRBV11-3 CASSEFGDTQYF
TRBJ2-7 NA TRBV5-4 CASSLDRGSYEQYF
TRBJ1-4 NA TRBV11-2 CASSLAPGSQNNEKLFF
TRBJ1-4 NA TRBV28 CASGGGANEKLFF
TRBJ2-1 NA TRBV4-2 CASSPISGGPSYNEQFF
TRBJ2-3 NA TRBV6-5 CASSYSMAALTDTQYF
TRBJ1-4 NA TRBV15 CATSRGQGEREKLFF
TRBJ2-7 NA TRBV7-2 CASSLWGQVSNEQYF
TRBJ2-1 NA TRBV4-2 CASSQVMGGSSYNEQFF
TRBJ2-1 few TRBV7-9 CASSRTGTSGGPFNEQFF
TRBJ2-2 NA TRBV19 CASRMGAGGRTGELFF
TRBJ2-2 NA TRBV21-1 CASSKVAPGTSGPYDNTGELFF
TRBJ1-1 NA TRBV27 CASSRGDRGATEAFF
TRBJ1-5 few TRBV30 CAWSVQGNQPQHF
TRBJ2-1 NA TRBV7-3 CASSTSGVSYNEQFF
TRBJ2-3 NA TRBV6-6 CASSYSRAGGKDTQYF
TRBJ1-4 NA TRBV3-1/TRBV3-2 CASSPGSGGQGWANEKLFF
TRBJ2-3 NA TRBV6-5 CASLTPGGRDTQYF
TRBJ2-3 NA TRBV4-3 CASSQETRGGYDTQYF
TRBJ1-2 NA TRBV5-4 CASSQEQGSYGYTF
TRBJ1-1 NA TRBV18 CASSPTRVETEAFF
TRBJ1-1 NA TRBV7-9 CASSSTGVRLMNTEAFF
TRBJ1-4 NA TRBV7-9 CASSPGQGATNEKLFF
TRBJ2-3 NA TRBV7-2 CASSPRGAPRGADTQYF
TRBJ1-6 NA TRBV11-3 CASSLGQGYNSPLHF
TRBJ1-1 NA TRBV18 CASSPRGTTNTEAFF
TRBJ1-4 NA TRBV7-9 CASSHSATNEKLFF
TRBJ1-2 NA TRBV27 CASSPQLGLGYTF
TRBJ2-4 NA TRBV19 CASSIRGLAKNIQYF
TRBJ2-1 NA TRBV4-3 CASSQARTGNNEQFF
TRBJ1-1 NA TRBV28 CASSLTGGTTEAFF
TRBJ1-1 NA TRBV9 CASSVGGATLNTEAFF
TRBJ1-5 NA TRBV7-8 CASSFQGGSNQPQHF
TRBJ1-6 few TRBV18 CASSGQGDSPLHF
TRBJ1-4 NA TRBV27 CASSSGDSNEKLFF
TRBJ1-5 NA TRBV24-1 CATSDSFQQGSGGNQPQHF
TRBJ2-7 NA TRBV19 CASSNPGNTYEQYF
TRBJ2-2 NA TRBV18 CASSLYRAANTGELFF
TRBJ2-2 NA TRBV6-1 CASSEPPPSGGELFF
TRBJ2-1 NA TRBV28 CASSFQTTGPVFQFF
TRBJ1-1 NA TRBV2 CASTFSGTLNTEAFF
TRBJ1-4 NA TRBV6-5 CASSRQGASSEKLFF
TRBJ2-7 NA TRBV28 CASSRGGLSYEQYF
TRBJ1-1 NA TRBV7-3 CASSSADSTKDTEAFF
TRBJ2-6 NA TRBV9 CASSAPGANVLTF
TRBJ1-2 NA TRBV24-1 CATSDYPGDENGYTF
TRBJ1-2 NA TRBV4-3 CASSRWVQHVNYGYTF
TRBJ2-4 NA TRBV2 CASSPPGVLAGVNIQYF